Here is one T cell receptor (beta chain) with its context. The target of this receptor is not known. No base-level quality is on record; no much larger clone is a single base apart. The collaborating institutions used their own protocols to collect whole blood in K2EDTA tubes. For TCRbeta analysis, collaborators shipped samples in one of three forms: frozen whole blood, isolated PBMCs, or DNA extracted from either of those sample types. TCRbeta CDR3 regions were amplified from genomic DNA using the immunoSEQ Assay, a bias-controlled multiplex PCR. In the authors' own workflow: The number of nucleated cells in each sample was estimated from the amplification of reference gene primers within the assay. Sequence reads were collapsed and filtered to measure the absolute abundance of every unique TCRbeta CDR3 rearrangement. For each sample, productive Simpson clonality was calculated as the square root of Simpson's diversity index over productive rearrangements. Sourced from immuneACCESS, this table was stored by TCRdb with only in-frame sequences that have V and J called. A share of the clones is absent; for the studies checked, an unresolved V gene accounts for under half, and the remainder has no known explanation. That table is the source of V, J and clone size, and D and trimming were worked out from the DNA. The sample table shows about 270,000 clones, and under 90% are seen once. Together, the top ten hold approximately 2% of the sample.

These data come from a study of blood T cell repertoires in COVID-19 (TCRdb year 2020). For context, the study as a whole: Collaborator samples came from the United States, Italy and Spain and covered acute and convalescent phases of COVID-19. The prospective study material was composed of cDNA or gDNA derived from T cells, B-cell-depleted T cells, or PBMCs. Deeply sampled blood TCRbeta repertoires from subjects exposed to, actively infected with, or recovered from COVID-19 were included in the dataset. The repertoires were made available in a free public database intended to serve as a resource for research on the immune response to SARS-CoV-2. The samples were drawn from two sources: the first 160 participants of the ongoing ImmuneRACE study, and some 1,300 subjects contributed by 6 global collaborators. The sample metadata nearly always contained a de-identified subject ID, COVID-19 status, age in years and sex. HLA class I and class II types, where available, came from metadata supplied by the sample provider rather than from assay-based typing.

The paper as a whole reports these results and caveats: How much clinical and demographic metadata was included differed by source and by participant, and the metadata was provided uncurated.

V trim: 4 bases; J trim: 2 bases; unmatched bases: 11. The germline V gene provides CDR1 ENHRY and CDR2 SYGVKD. Counted from cysteine to phenylalanine, this CDR3 has 18 amino acids. The entry retains the CDR3 DNA only, 54 bases that are in frame from base 1. The sequence came from a man aged 45-65 years with acute or convalescent COVID-19. The rearrangement combines TRBV10-3 with TRBJ2-7, with 13 bases aligning to TRBD2. Sequencing was carried out using peripheral blood. The DNA sequence follows: TGTGCCATCAGTGGCTCGGCCGGGACTAGCGGGGACCCCTACGAGCAGTACTTC. This is translated as CAISGSAGTSGDPYEQYF.